This T cell receptor (beta chain) is drawn from a study of cytomegalovirus exposure and HLA in healthy donors. Study background: Caucasian-associated ancestry cluster membership applied to about four fifths of around 400 genotyped donors.

This CDR3 comprises 15 residues. Germline-derived CDR1 and CDR2 are MNHEY and SMNVEV (reference sequence). The V end lost 7 bases, the J end lost 0 bases, and 13 bases lay between the germline ends. All the people who gave samples were healthy bone marrow donors. Turning to this clone: As yet, its antigen is unknown.

The PCR ran on 60 Vbeta and 13 Jbeta primers. TCRdb keeps only in-frame clones here, not all; method: immunoSEQ multiplex PCR. Of some 170,000 clones listed, under 90% are singletons. Findings and caveats of the study: Owing to their indistinguishability, certain V segments, notably TRBV6-2 and TRBV6-3, were excluded.

The source is a man aged 25 to 40 in good health and CMV-seronegative. Sample: PBMCs. The J gene is TRBJ1-5, the V gene TRBV27, with D possibly TRBD1 on 5 matching bases. The CDR3 loop is CASTAGLYSNQPQHF. In nucleotides, the CDR3 is TGTGCCAGCACCGCGGGGCTTTATAGCAATCAGCCCCAGCATTTT.